What follows describes a single TCR beta chain. The antigen remains undetermined. This entry is derived from a study of cytomegalovirus exposure and HLA in healthy donors. General study points: For most TCR sequences rarity was the rule, although some public TCRs occurred in many donors.

There are 16 residues in the CDR3. Germline values: CDR1 MNHNS, CDR2 SASEGT. Trimming shortened V by 4 bases and J by 6 bases, and 19 bases separated the two germline ends. The data were produced by immunoSEQ multiplex PCR, yet TCRdb's version contains in-frame clones alone and is incomplete. The sample has about 130,000 clones, around 94% seen once. This sequence joins TRBV6-1 and TRBJ2-1; D remains ambiguous. Material: PBMCs. The sequence was collected from a woman in her late teens or twenties in good health and CMV-seronegative. CDR3 sequence (DNA): TGTGCCAGCAGTGCCTCACTGGGCCCTCCATTCAATGAGCAGTTCTTC. It encodes CASSASLGPPFNEQFF.